Listed here are 21 T cell receptor beta chains from one sample, sequenced in a study of T cell repertoires in cytomegalovirus infection. TCRdb analysed the reads with MiXCR anew, one entry per CDR3 protein. This sample has hundreds of thousands of distinct CDR3 sequences, with approximately 29% found just once. These receptors' targets are unknown. The sample here was cultured CD8+ T cells from PBMCs, taken from culture after CMV antigen stimulation. The receptor source for this set is a human donor in good health (CMV status not recorded). Some clones in this sample may be carry-over from other donors' samples.

The DNA of the CDR3 is TGTGCCAGCAGCCAAGCAGGGTACACTGAAGCTTTCTTT. It is translated as CASSQAGYTEAFF. The J gene is TRBJ1-1, the V gene TRBV3-1; perhaps TRBD1 as D (5 bases). This CDR3 is built from 13 residues. V was cut by 1 base and J by 3 bases, with 6 bases left in between. Germline CDR1 and CDR2: LGHDT and YNNKEL (reference sequence).

The chain is built from TRBV10-3 and TRBJ1-2; 8 positions agree with TRBD1. With 6 bases clipped from V and 8 bases from J, the junction kept 11 bases outside the gene matches. This CDR3 has 14 amino acids. The germline CDR1 and CDR2 sequences are ENHRY and SYGVKD. DNA for the CDR3: TGTGCCATCAGAGATACGGACAGGGAGGAGGGCTACACCTTC. Translation: CAIRDTDREEGYTF.

J is TRBJ2-3 and V is TRBV27; 8 bases are shared with TRBD2. This CDR3 contains 16 residues. Losses at the gene ends were 1 base for V and 4 bases for J; bases not matched to a gene: 7. Germline CDR1 MNHEY, CDR2 SMNVEV (reference sequence). Written as DNA, the CDR3 is TGTGCCAGCAGTTTATTCGCGGGGGGTGAGGCAGATACGCAGTATTTT. Translating gives CASSLFAGGEADTQYF.

A few counts support this clonotype. J is TRBJ2-7 and V is TRBV2, with 9 positions matching TRBD1. CDR3 length: 15 amino acids. V trimming: 6 bases; J trimming: 3 bases; junction bases outside the gene matches: 9. The V gene's germline CDR1 is SNHLY and CDR2 FYNNEI. CDR3 DNA: TGTGCCAGCAGCGATACTAGGACAGGGGACTACGAGCAGTACGTC. This codes for CASSDTRTGDYEQYV.

This clonotype was seen many times. The rearrangement links TRBV28 to TRBJ2-4; D call uncertain. V was cut by 5 bases and J by 0 bases, with 14 bases left in between. The CDR3 is 16 amino acids. Per the germline V gene, CDR1 is MDHEN and CDR2 is SYDVKM. CDR3 residues: CASSETDLLAKNIQYF. The DNA for the CDR3 is TGTGCCAGCAGTGAAACAGACTTACTAGCCAAAAACATTCAGTACTTC.

This clonotype occurred a few times. V usage is TRBV5-4 and J usage is TRBJ1-3; tentatively, D is TRBD1 (5 bases). The CDR3 spans 16 residues. Trimming took 6 bases from V and 0 from J, leaving 16 bases between them. Germline V lookup: CDR1 SGHNT, CDR2 YYREEE (reference sequence). Written as DNA, the CDR3 is TGTGCCAGCACCCGAATGGGGACTTACTCTGGAAACACCATATATTTT. Translation: CASTRMGTYSGNTIYF.

This clonotype was detected a few times. The V and J genes are TRBV7-6 and TRBJ2-5; 9 positions agree with TRBD2. J lost 5 bases, V lost 2 bases, and 12 bases had no gene match. The CDR3 sequence is 17 residues long. The germline V gene has CDR1 SGHVS and CDR2 FNYEAQ. The CDR3 nucleotides are TGTGCCAGCAGCTTAATAGTGGCGGGGGGGCCGGGTGAGACCCAGTACTTC. Translating gives CASSLIVAGGPGETQYF. Combining the CDR3 with reference TRBV7-6 and TRBJ2-5 gives the whole variable domain GAGVSQSPRYKVTKRGQDVALRCDPISGHVSLYWYRQALGQGPEFLTYFNYEAQQDKSGLPNDRFSAERPEGSISTLTIQRTEQRDSAMYRCASSLIVAGGPGETQYFGPGTRLLVL.

As concerns this clonotype: A junction boundary mismatches the germline segment, possibly from a read error. This sequence joins TRBV6-2 or TRBV6-3 and TRBJ1-2; 7 bases line up with TRBD1. The CDR3 totals 13 residues. Germline V CDR1 and CDR2: MNHEY, SVGEGT. The CDR3 region has the DNA TGTGTCAGCACCGGACAGGCGTCTGATGGCTACACCTTC. Translating gives CVSTGQASDGYTF.

The J gene is TRBJ2-7, the V gene TRBV6-2 or TRBV6-3, with D unclear. Germline V gene lookup returns CDR1 MNHEY and CDR2 SVGEGT. V was trimmed by 7 bases and J by 2 bases, leaving 9 bases between them. This CDR3 comprises 12 residues. The CDR3 protein is CASTPHTYEQYV. CDR3 nucleotides: TGTGCCAGCACCCCCCACACCTACGAGCAGTACGTC.

The chain joins TRBV6-8 to TRBJ2-2, with D perhaps TRBD1 or TRBD2 (5 bases each). V lost 3 bases to trimming and J lost 5 bases, with 22 bases between them. Germline loops: CDR1 MNHGY, CDR2 SAAAGT. The CDR3 covers 18 residues. Here the CDR3 reads CASSYYSEGIEFTGELFF. In nucleotides, the CDR3 is TGTGCCAGCAGTTATTATTCCGAGGGGATAGAATTTACCGGGGAGCTGTTTTTT.

CDR3 in amino acids: CASSPLAAGDYNEQFF. The DNA of the CDR3 is TGTGCCAGCAGTCCCCTAGCGGCGGGGGATTACAATGAGCAGTTCTTC. V usage is TRBV25-1 and J usage is TRBJ2-1; 7 bases align to TRBD2. This CDR3 contains 16 residues. Trimming took 5 bases from V and 4 from J; bases not matched to a gene: 11. Germline V CDR1 and CDR2: MGHDK, SYGVNS.

This sequence joins TRBV11-2 and TRBJ1-1, with TRBD1 as a possible D gene (5 bases). This CDR3 region has 14 residues. Germline loops: CDR1 SGHAT, CDR2 FQNNGV. V lost 4 bases and J 0 bases, leaving 9 bases between the germline ends. CDR3 loop: CASSWGRVNTEAFF. Written as DNA, the CDR3 is TGTGCCAGCAGCTGGGGACGGGTGAACACTGAAGCTTTCTTT.

The chain joins TRBV18 to TRBJ2-7; D is tentatively TRBD1 or TRBD2 (5 bases each). Looked up from germline, CDR1 is KGHSH and CDR2 is LQKENI. The CDR3 runs to 13 residues. The germline V and J ends were trimmed by 3 bases and 6 bases, with 12 bases remaining between them. The CDR3 protein is CASSPGELLEQYF. The CDR3 DNA reads TGTGCCAGCTCACCGGGGGAACTCCTCGAGCAGTACTTC.

The V and J genes are TRBV10-3 and TRBJ1-2; TRBD1 matches at 11 bases. The CDR3 has 15 residues. CDR1 and CDR2 from the germline V gene are ENHRY and SYGVKD. The V gene end was trimmed by 6 bases and the J gene end by 0 bases; junction bases not matched to a gene: 3. The DNA for the CDR3 is TGTGCCATCAGCGGACAGGGGGCTCCTAACTATGGCTACACCTTC. Its protein is CAISGQGAPNYGYTF.

This clonotype has a handful of counts. This rearrangement joins TRBV7-2 to TRBJ1-3, with 8 positions matching TRBD1. Unmatched junction bases numbered 4, after V lost 0 bases and J lost 3 bases. The CDR3 consists of 16 residues. Germline-derived CDR1 and CDR2 are SGHTA and FQGNSA. The CDR3 sequence is CASSLASGGIGNTIYF. Here the CDR3 DNA reads TGTGCCAGCAGCTTAGCGTCAGGGGGCATTGGAAACACCATATATTTT.

The V call is TRBV5-6, the J call TRBJ1-1; D unresolved. CDR3 length: 17 amino acids. V lost 3 bases, J lost 0 bases, and 18 bases lay in between. The germline V gene has CDR1 SGHDT and CDR2 YYEEEE. The CDR3 protein is CASSWVVKGSMNTEAFF. CDR3 DNA: TGTGCCAGCAGCTGGGTGGTTAAAGGGAGCATGAACACTGAAGCTTTCTTT.

Comment on this clonotype: One end of the junction does not line up with germline, which may come from a read error. The DNA of the CDR3 is TGTGCCAGCAGCCAAGGGACGACTAGCGGGGGCGGAGATACGCAGTATTTT. As protein: CASSQGTTSGGGDTQYF. The chain joins TRBV4-1 to TRBJ2-3; the match to TRBD2 covers 12 bases. This CDR3 region has 17 residues. From germline, CDR1 is MGHRA and CDR2 YSYEKL.

V gene TRBV6-2 or TRBV6-3 combines with J gene TRBJ2-1; 12 bases line up with TRBD2. CDR3 length: 16 residues. V lost 3 bases, J lost 8 bases, and 8 bases stayed unmatched. Germline CDR1 and CDR2: MNHEY and SVGEGT. CDR3 in amino acids: CASSYPTSGGSDEQFF. The CDR3 DNA is TGTGCCAGCAGTTATCCGACTAGCGGGGGTAGCGATGAGCAGTTCTTC.

In this sample, this clonotype turned up a few times. The chain combines TRBV29-1 with TRBJ2-1; D tentatively fits TRBD1 or TRBD2 (6 bases each). CDR1 and CDR2 from the germline V gene are SQVTM and ANQGSEA. CDR3 length: 16 residues. Deletions cut 3 bases from V and 0 bases from J, with 15 bases between. CDR3 nucleotide sequence: TGCAGCGTTGAGGGGGGCGGTCCTTTCTCCTACAATGAGCAGTTCTTC. It encodes CSVEGGGPFSYNEQFF.

The chain combines TRBV5-5 with TRBJ1-5, with TRBD1 identical over 7 bases. Germline-derived CDR1 and CDR2 are SGHKS and YYEKEE (reference sequence). This CDR3 has 16 residues. J gave up 1 base and V 4 bases, and 8 bases lay outside the gene matches. CDR3 sequence (DNA): TGTGCCAGCAGCCAGGGCCAGGGGGGAAGCAATCAGCCCCAGCATTTT. It codes for CASSQGQGGSNQPQHF.

The chain employs TRBV24-1 and TRBJ1-1, with D maybe TRBD1 (5 bases). The CDR3 loop spans 13 amino acids. CDR1 and CDR2 (germline): KGHDR, SFDVKD. Trimming pared 4 bases from V and 1 base from J, leaving 6 bases between. CDR3 sequence reads: CATSDRANTEAFF. In nucleotides, the CDR3 is TGTGCCACCAGTGACAGGGCGAACACTGAAGCTTTCTTT.